The rows below give T cell receptor beta chains drawn from one sample of a study of blood T cell repertoires in COVID-19. Only in-frame clones appear in the TCRdb table, and some are missing; sequencing was by immunoSEQ multiplex PCR. The top ten clones hold roughly 1.1% of a sample with fewer than 500,000 clones, around 87% of them seen once. The sequenced sample was PBMCs or T cells enriched from blood (not recorded which). The origin of the receptors is a man aged 25-40 years who had recovered from COVID-19. The CDR3 runs from the conserved cysteine through the conserved F or W. Fields, in order: CDR3 protein, CDR3 DNA, D gene, clone size, J gene, V gene. D genes are given only for firm matches. The size field is filled for only some rows; it gives once, few, many or a size class.

CDR3: CSVDPTGVGGYTF
DNA: TGCAGCGTTGACCCAACAGGGGTGGGTGGCTACACCTTC
D: TRBD1
size: few
J: TRBJ1-2
V: TRBV29-1

CDR3: CASTPVLAGSWETQYF
DNA: TGTGCCAGCACCCCGGTGCTAGCGGGAAGTTGGGAGACCCAGTACTTC
D: TRBD2
size: NA
J: TRBJ2-5
V: TRBV3-1/TRBV3-2

CDR3: CASSITGRPLYGYTF
DNA: TGTGCCAGTAGTATAACAGGACGACCTTTGTATGGCTACACCTTC
D: NA
size: NA
J: TRBJ1-2
V: TRBV19

CDR3: CASSFWREKGDTQYF
DNA: TGTGCCAGCAGTTTCTGGCGGGAGAAGGGAGATACGCAGTATTTT
D: TRBD2
size: NA
J: TRBJ2-3
V: TRBV27

CDR3: CASSRGFGNTIYF
DNA: TGTGCCAGCAGTCGGGGGTTTGGAAACACCATATATTTT
D: NA
size: NA
J: TRBJ1-3
V: TRBV28

CDR3: CATGRLAGEETQYF
DNA: TGTGCCACTGGAAGACTAGCGGGAGAAGAGACCCAGTACTTC
D: TRBD2
size: NA
J: TRBJ2-5
V: TRBV10-3

CDR3: CASSEWTGSSEAFF
DNA: TGTGCCAGCAGTGAGTGGACAGGGTCCTCTGAAGCTTTCTTT
D: TRBD1
size: NA
J: TRBJ1-1
V: TRBV25-1

CDR3: CATSGPLTGGPGNTIYF
DNA: TGTGCCACCAGTGGGCCCCTCACAGGGGGCCCCGGAAACACCATATATTTT
D: TRBD1
size: once
J: TRBJ1-3
V: TRBV24-1

CDR3: CASSLSREGGTSGIQSSYNEQFF
DNA: TGTGCCAGCAGCTTAAGTAGAGAGGGGGGGACTAGCGGGATACAGAGCTCCTACAATGAGCAGTTCTTC
D: TRBD2
size: NA
J: TRBJ2-1
V: TRBV9

CDR3: CASSFLRQAETQYF
DNA: TGTGCCAGCAGTTTCCTCCGCCAGGCAGAGACCCAGTACTTC
D: NA
size: NA
J: TRBJ2-5
V: TRBV27

CDR3: CASSFQGHLRTNEKLFF
DNA: TGTGCCAGCAGCTTCCAGGGCCACCTAAGAACTAATGAAAAACTGTTTTTT
D: NA
size: NA
J: TRBJ1-4
V: TRBV21-1

CDR3: CASRDRVAGLVLAKNIQYF
DNA: TGTGCCAGCAGAGACCGGGTAGCGGGACTAGTCCTGGCCAAAAACATTCAGTACTTC
D: TRBD2
size: NA
J: TRBJ2-4
V: TRBV2

CDR3: CATSDFGLAGQYEQYF
DNA: TGTGCCACCAGTGATTTTGGACTAGCGGGACAATACGAGCAGTACTTC
D: TRBD2
size: NA
J: TRBJ2-7
V: TRBV24-1

CDR3: CASRPQAQPQHF
DNA: TGTGCCAGCAGACCACAGGCTCAGCCCCAGCATTTT
D: NA
size: NA
J: TRBJ1-5
V: TRBV28

CDR3: CATSETGGEVFSTGELFF
DNA: TGTGCCACCAGTGAGACAGGGGGCGAAGTTTTTAGCACCGGGGAGCTGTTTTTT
D: TRBD1
size: NA
J: TRBJ2-2
V: TRBV24-1

CDR3: CASSSTTSNGQYF
DNA: TGTGCCAGCAGTTCAACGACTAGTAACGGGCAGTACTTC
D: NA
size: NA
J: TRBJ2-7
V: TRBV28

CDR3: CASSLTSGVSSYEQYF
DNA: TGCGCCAGCAGCTTGACTAGCGGGGTTAGCTCCTACGAGCAGTACTTC
D: TRBD2
size: NA
J: TRBJ2-7
V: TRBV5-1

CDR3: CASSLAGTSGLDEQYF
DNA: TGTGCCAGCAGCTTAGCCGGGACTAGCGGATTGGACGAGCAGTACTTC
D: TRBD2
size: NA
J: TRBJ2-7
V: TRBV7-2

CDR3: CASTSLPGQNNQPQHF
DNA: TGTGCCAGCACCTCGTTACCGGGACAGAATAATCAGCCCCAGCATTTT
D: TRBD1
size: NA
J: TRBJ1-5
V: TRBV28

CDR3: CASSPPVGVYEQYF
DNA: TGTGCCAGCTCACCACCGGTCGGTGTCTACGAGCAGTACTTC
D: NA
size: NA
J: TRBJ2-7
V: TRBV18

CDR3: CASSSTGFQGDTQYF
DNA: TGCGCCAGCAGCTCTACAGGGTTTCAGGGAGATACGCAGTATTTT
D: NA
size: NA
J: TRBJ2-3
V: TRBV5-1

CDR3: CASSLTKYETQYF
DNA: TGCGCCAGCAGCCTTACAAAATACGAGACCCAGTACTTC
D: NA
size: NA
J: TRBJ2-5
V: TRBV5-1

CDR3: CASSAAGGDTQYF
DNA: TGTGCCAGCTCAGCGGCGGGAGGCGATACGCAGTATTTT
D: TRBD2
size: once
J: TRBJ2-3
V: TRBV18

CDR3: CASSPWTGDNQPQHF
DNA: TGTGCCAGCAGTCCCTGGACAGGGGACAATCAGCCCCAGCATTTT
D: TRBD1
size: once
J: TRBJ1-5
V: TRBV6-5

CDR3: CSVGGSPLNEQFF
DNA: TGCAGCGTTGGCGGGAGCCCGCTCAATGAGCAGTTCTTC
D: TRBD2
size: once
J: TRBJ2-1
V: TRBV29-1

CDR3: CASSSPGRSMNTEAFF
DNA: TGTGCCAGCAGCTCCCCCGGAAGGAGCATGAACACTGAAGCTTTCTTT
D: NA
size: NA
J: TRBJ1-1
V: TRBV6-6

CDR3: CASSATGTGDTEAFF
DNA: TGTGCCAGTAGTGCAACCGGGACAGGGGACACTGAAGCTTTCTTT
D: TRBD1
size: NA
J: TRBJ1-1
V: TRBV19

CDR3: CASSLVPVNTEAFF
DNA: TGTGCCAGCAGCTTGGTCCCGGTGAACACTGAAGCTTTCTTT
D: NA
size: NA
J: TRBJ1-1
V: TRBV5-6

CDR3: CASSSRETNYGYTF
DNA: TGCGCCAGCAGCTCCAGGGAAACTAACTATGGCTACACCTTC
D: NA
size: NA
J: TRBJ1-2
V: TRBV5-1

CDR3: CASSSGTGGAGNQPQHF
DNA: TGTGCCAGCAGCTCCGGGACAGGGGGCGCCGGAAATCAGCCCCAGCATTTT
D: TRBD1
size: NA
J: TRBJ1-5
V: TRBV7-9

CDR3: CSASIGSSYEQYF
DNA: TGCAGTGCTAGTATTGGCAGTTCCTACGAGCAGTACTTC
D: NA
size: NA
J: TRBJ2-7
V: TRBV20-1

CDR3: CASSTPGAGGYNEQFF
DNA: TGTGCCAGCAGTACCCCGGGAGCGGGAGGCTACAATGAGCAGTTCTTC
D: TRBD2
size: NA
J: TRBJ2-1
V: TRBV28

CDR3: CASSYSGTGELFF
DNA: TGTGCCAGCAGTTATTCGGGCACCGGGGAGCTGTTTTTT
D: NA
size: few
J: TRBJ2-2
V: TRBV6-5

CDR3: CASRTPGGERNTEAFF
DNA: TGTGCCAGCAGAACCCCAGGGGGCGAACGGAACACTGAAGCTTTCTTT
D: TRBD1
size: few
J: TRBJ1-1
V: TRBV28

CDR3: CASSLAARVGDTQYF
DNA: TGTGCCAGCAGCTTAGCTGCGAGGGTAGGAGATACGCAGTATTTT
D: NA
size: NA
J: TRBJ2-3
V: TRBV7-6

CDR3: CASTILGGVGAFF
DNA: TGTGCCAGCACCATATTGGGGGGGGTGGGCGCTTTCTTT
D: NA
size: NA
J: TRBJ1-1
V: TRBV28

CDR3: CASSLGYSLNEQFF
DNA: TGTGCCAGCAGCTTAGGCTACTCCTTAAATGAGCAGTTCTTC
D: NA
size: NA
J: TRBJ2-1
V: TRBV11-2

CDR3: CATREQGRIYGYTF
DNA: TGTGCCACCAGAGAACAGGGTCGAATCTATGGCTACACCTTC
D: NA
size: NA
J: TRBJ1-2
V: TRBV19

CDR3: CASSLQERGTEAFF
DNA: TGCGCCAGCAGCTTACAGGAGCGGGGCACTGAAGCTTTCTTT
D: NA
size: once
J: TRBJ1-1
V: TRBV5-1

CDR3: CASIPRVNTEAFF
DNA: TGTGCCAGCATCCCCCGCGTGAACACTGAAGCTTTCTTT
D: NA
size: NA
J: TRBJ1-1
V: TRBV28

CDR3: CATSRTGGRWPQHF
DNA: TGTGCCACCAGCAGAACAGGGGGAAGGTGGCCCCAGCATTTT
D: TRBD1
size: NA
J: TRBJ1-5
V: TRBV15

CDR3: CASSPARLAAEQFF
DNA: TGCGCCAGCAGCCCCGCCCGACTAGCGGCTGAGCAGTTCTTC
D: TRBD2
size: NA
J: TRBJ2-1
V: TRBV5-1

CDR3: CASSLSRATEAFF
DNA: TGTGCCAGCAGCTTAAGCAGGGCCACTGAAGCTTTCTTT
D: NA
size: NA
J: TRBJ1-1
V: TRBV7-3

CDR3: CASSQGYNEQFF
DNA: TGTGCCAGCAGTCAGGGTTACAATGAGCAGTTCTTC
D: NA
size: NA
J: TRBJ2-1
V: TRBV25-1

CDR3: CASSYRDRGGGYTF
DNA: TGTGCCAGCAGTTACCGAGACAGGGGCGGAGGCTACACCTTC
D: TRBD1
size: few
J: TRBJ1-2
V: TRBV6-5

CDR3: CATGALRHSNTGELFF
DNA: TGTGCCACAGGGGCCCTCAGACATTCGAACACCGGGGAGCTGTTTTTT
D: NA
size: NA
J: TRBJ2-2
V: TRBV24-1

CDR3: CASSYASGDSPLHF
DNA: TGTGCCAGCAGTTACGCCTCAGGGGATTCACCCCTCCACTTT
D: NA
size: NA
J: TRBJ1-6
V: TRBV6-5

CDR3: CASSPGTSGIRGEQFF
DNA: TGTGCCAGCAGTCCCGGGACTAGCGGGATAAGGGGTGAGCAGTTCTTC
D: TRBD2
size: NA
J: TRBJ2-1
V: TRBV27